The 24 T cell receptor beta chains below all came from one sample that was sequenced in a study of OX40 agonist ivuxolimab in advanced cancers. Clones were sequenced by immunoSEQ multiplex PCR, and TCRdb holds only the in-frame ones, with some missing. The table lists about 34,000 clones, around 90% of them singletons. The specimen was CD4+ or CD8+ T cells sorted from blood, collected in a trial of the OX40 agonist ivuxolimab. Source of these receptors: an adult with an advanced solid tumor such as melanoma, head and neck, liver or kidney cancer.

This clone was recorded a few times. This sequence joins TRBV4-2 and TRBJ1-2; 8 bases are a match to TRBD1. Per germline, CDR1 LGHNA and CDR2 YNFKEQ. The V gene end was trimmed by 0 bases and the J gene end by 3 bases; junction bases not matched to a gene: 6. This CDR3 region has 16 residues. The CDR3: CASSQDQGAFYYGYTF. The CDR3 DNA follows: TGTGCCAGCAGCCAAGACCAGGGGGCTTTCTACTATGGCTACACCTTC.

J is TRBJ1-2 and V is TRBV6-6; D may be TRBD1 (5 bases). This CDR3 is built from 12 residues. Germline CDR1 reads MNHNY; CDR2 reads SVGAGI (reference sequence). V gave up 6 bases and J gave up 3 bases, with 8 bases separating them. CDR3 DNA: TGTGCCAGCAGGGGGGAGTACTATGGCTACACCTTC. It is translated as CASRGEYYGYTF.

This clone was detected once. The rearrangement joins TRBV19 to TRBJ1-1, with D unclear. The CDR3 is 14 residues long. V gave up 6 bases and J gave up 0 bases, with 11 bases separating them. Germline CDR1 and CDR2: LNHDA and SQIVND (reference sequence). In DNA form, the CDR3 reads TGTGCCAGTAGAGATCGGGGATTGAACACTGAAGCTTTCTTT. It codes for CASRDRGLNTEAFF.

The J gene is TRBJ2-7, the V gene TRBV28; 10 nucleotides match TRBD1. The CDR3 runs 14 residues. After removal of 6 bases from V and 7 bases from J, the junction contained 9 bases not matched to a gene. CDR1 is MDHEN and CDR2 is SYDVKM in the germline V gene. CDR3 protein: CASSWETGGFEQYF. The CDR3 DNA reads TGTGCCAGCAGCTGGGAGACAGGGGGCTTTGAGCAGTACTTC.

CDR3 in DNA: TGTGCCAGCAGCGCGGACAGGTTTTTCTCTGGAAACACCATATATTTT. It codes for CASSADRFFSGNTIYF. The rearrangement joins TRBV7-2 to TRBJ1-3, with 7 bases aligning to TRBD1. The CDR3 has 16 residues. J was trimmed by 0 bases and V by 5 bases; bases with no gene match: 7. CDR1 is SGHTA, CDR2 FQGNSA, per germline.

The gene calls are TRBV25-1 and TRBJ1-1; D unresolved. Germline values: CDR1 MGHDK, CDR2 SYGVNS. Trimming left V 5 bases short and J 0 bases short, with 7 bases between. The CDR3 sequence is 13 residues long. The CDR3 loop reads CASSSTVNTEAFF. The CDR3 region has the DNA TGTGCCAGCAGTTCGACGGTGAACACTGAAGCTTTCTTT.

The chain links TRBV14 to TRBJ2-3; D ambiguous. This CDR3 is built from 15 residues. V lost 1 base and J lost 4, with 12 bases in between. Germline values: CDR1 SGHDN, CDR2 FVKESK. The CDR3 sequence: CASSQGLLSSDTQYF. The CDR3 coding sequence is TGTGCCAGCAGCCAAGGACTGCTATCTTCAGATACGCAGTATTTT.

This chain connects TRBV7-9 to TRBJ1-1, with D possibly being TRBD1 (6 bases). CDR3 length: 13 amino acids. Between the trimmed V and J ends, which lost 2 bases and 7 bases, there was a span of 11 bases. Germline V gene lookup returns CDR1 SEHNR and CDR2 FQNEAQ (reference sequence). CDR3 DNA: TGTGCCAGCAGCTTAACAGGGACCCATGAAGCTTTCTTT. Its protein product is CASSLTGTHEAFF.

This clone was picked up one time. J is TRBJ2-7 and V is TRBV28; D might be TRBD2 (6 bases). V lost 7 bases to trimming and J lost 3 bases, with 13 bases between them. Germline CDR1 is MDHEN and CDR2 is SYDVKM. This CDR3 is 13 amino acids long. The CDR3 sequence: CASTLPGLYEQYF. The DNA for the CDR3 is TGTGCCAGCACCCTTCCGGGACTCTACGAGCAGTACTTC.

The J gene is TRBJ2-2, the V gene TRBV28; D unclear. The CDR3 has 13 amino acids. From germline, CDR1 is MDHEN and CDR2 SYDVKM. Trimming cost V 7 bases and J 1 base, with 7 bases left between them. The CDR3 DNA reads TGTGCCAGCAATCTTAGGAACACCGGGGAGCTGTTTTTT. Protein sequence: CASNLRNTGELFF.

The chain's CDR3 is CASGTGNTEAFF. CDR3 sequence (DNA): TGTGCCAGCGGGACAGGGAACACTGAAGCTTTCTTT. The chain has TRBV28 and TRBJ1-1; TRBD1 matches 8 bases. J lost 1 base, V lost 8 bases, and 0 bases had no gene match. Germline V gene data show CDR1 as MDHEN and CDR2 as SYDVKM. CDR3 length equals 12 residues.

The chain recombines TRBV7-2 with TRBJ2-7, with unresolved D. Trimming cost V 1 base and J 6 bases, with 13 bases left between them. CDR3 length: 14 residues. The germline V gene has CDR1 SGHTA and CDR2 FQGNSA. The CDR3 DNA reads TGTGCCAGCAGCTTAGGACCTTCGAAGCTCGAGCAGTACTTC. Its translation is CASSLGPSKLEQYF.

The V gene is TRBV7-9, the J gene TRBJ2-4, with 9 bases matching TRBD1. Looked up from germline, CDR1 is SEHNR and CDR2 is FQNEAQ (reference sequence). Unmatched junction bases numbered 13, after V lost 1 base and J lost 3 bases. The CDR3 contains 19 residues. The CDR3 reads CASSLGYGTGNGSKNIQYF. The CDR3, as DNA: TGTGCCAGCAGCTTAGGGTACGGGACAGGGAACGGGAGCAAAAACATTCAGTACTTC.

The rearrangement links TRBV6-1 to TRBJ2-7, with TRBD1 matching over 8 bases. CDR1 is MNHNS, CDR2 SASEGT, per germline. The ends lost 6 bases at V and 5 bases at J; junction bases unmatched: 9. CDR3 length equals 14 residues. The CDR3 coding sequence is TGTGCCAGCAGGAGCGAACAGGGGGGCGACGAGCAGTACTTC. Translated, it gives CASRSEQGGDEQYF.

V usage is TRBV6-5 and J usage is TRBJ1-2; D is uncertain. The CDR3 runs 11 residues. Germline-derived CDR1 and CDR2 are MNHEY and SVGAGI. V was cut by 6 bases and J by 1 base, with 3 bases left in between. CDR3 in DNA: TGTGCCAGCAGCCATAACTATGGCTACACCTTC. Translated: CASSHNYGYTF.

The chain recombines TRBV9 with TRBJ2-3, with a possible D match to TRBD1 (6 bases). V gave up 0 bases and J gave up 0 bases, with 8 bases separating them. The CDR3 consists of 15 residues. The germline CDR1 and CDR2 sequences are SGDLS and YYNGEE. CDR3 loop: CASSVEDSSTDTQYF. The CDR3 nucleotides read TGTGCCAGCAGCGTAGAGGACAGTAGCACAGATACGCAGTATTTT.

The chain combines TRBV30 with TRBJ2-6, with D perhaps given as TRBD1 or TRBD2 (5 bases each). The ends were cut back, 3 bases at V and 4 bases at J, with 7 bases in the middle. Germline V gene lookup returns CDR1 GTSNPN and CDR2 SVGIG (reference sequence). The CDR3 loop spans 13 amino acids. In DNA, the CDR3 is TGTGCCTGGAGGGGGACCGGGGCCAACGTCCTGACTTTC. Translated: CAWRGTGANVLTF. Full variable domain (rest looked up from reference TRBV30 and TRBJ2-6): SQTIHQWPATLVQPVGSPLSLECTVEGTSNPNLYWYRQAAGRGLQLLFYSVGIGQISSEVPQNLSASRPQDRQFILSSKKLLLSDSGFYLCAWRGTGANVLTFGAGSRLTVL.

A single count supports this clone. The rearrangement links TRBV6-1 to TRBJ1-1; D unclear. The V and J ends lost 6 bases and 11 bases respectively, with 13 bases between them. The CDR3 totals 11 residues. Germline V CDR1 and CDR2: MNHNS, SASEGT. The CDR3 region has the DNA TGTGCCAGCAGAAACATCGTTAGGGCTTTCTTT. This codes for CASRNIVRAFF.

The rearrangement links TRBV5-4 to TRBJ1-2; 7 bases match TRBD1. Losses at the gene ends were 5 bases for V and 6 bases for J; bases not matched to a gene: 7. The length of the CDR3 is 13 residues. Per the germline V gene, CDR1 is SGHNT and CDR2 is YYREEE (reference sequence). The CDR3 bases are TGTGCCAGCAGTTTACAGGGGACCAATGGCTACACCTTC. Protein: CASSLQGTNGYTF.

J is TRBJ2-7 and V is TRBV29-1; 8 bases fit TRBD1. Germline V gene data show CDR1 as SQVTM and CDR2 as ANQGSEA. The CDR3 spans 12 residues. After removal of 8 bases from V and 5 bases from J, the junction contained 8 bases not matched to a gene. In nucleotides, the CDR3 is TGCAGCTCCCAGGGGGCATCGCACGAGCAGTACTTC. As protein: CSSQGASHEQYF.

The chain is built from TRBV12-5 and TRBJ1-2; no reliable D call. The ends were cut back, 4 bases at V and 7 bases at J, with 19 bases in the middle. CDR3 length: 15 amino acids. Germline CDR1 and CDR2: LGHNT and FRNRAP. The CDR3 reads CASGSAGPGVSGYTF. The CDR3 DNA is TGTGCTAGTGGTTCCGCCGGGCCCGGTGTCTCTGGCTACACCTTC.

The chain is built from TRBV6-1 and TRBJ2-2, with a weak D call TRBD2 (6 bases). Germline V lookup: CDR1 MNHNS, CDR2 SASEGT. Trimming left V 8 bases short and J 8 bases short, with 18 bases between. This CDR3 has 14 residues. The CDR3 reads CASDRGGAVGELFF. In DNA form, the CDR3 reads TGTGCCAGCGACCGCGGAGGGGCGGTTGGGGAGCTGTTTTTT.

The J gene is TRBJ2-1, the V gene TRBV18; TRBD2 aligns across 8 bases. The ends lost 5 bases at V and 7 bases at J; junction bases unmatched: 13. The V gene's germline CDR1 is KGHSH and CDR2 LQKENI. The CDR3 has 16 residues. CDR3 DNA: TGTGCCAGCTCATCAACCGAAGCGGGAGCTCGGAATGAGCAGTTCTTC. It encodes CASSSTEAGARNEQFF.

This clone was recorded only once. This chain links TRBV5-1 with TRBJ1-3; D is perhaps TRBD1 (6 bases). The germline V gene encodes CDR1 SGHRS and CDR2 YFSETQ. V was cut by 5 bases and J by 4 bases, with 13 bases left in between. This CDR3 has 14 amino acids. The CDR3 region is CASRLQGAGNTIYF. CDR3 in DNA: TGCGCCAGCAGGCTACAGGGTGCCGGAAACACCATATATTTT.